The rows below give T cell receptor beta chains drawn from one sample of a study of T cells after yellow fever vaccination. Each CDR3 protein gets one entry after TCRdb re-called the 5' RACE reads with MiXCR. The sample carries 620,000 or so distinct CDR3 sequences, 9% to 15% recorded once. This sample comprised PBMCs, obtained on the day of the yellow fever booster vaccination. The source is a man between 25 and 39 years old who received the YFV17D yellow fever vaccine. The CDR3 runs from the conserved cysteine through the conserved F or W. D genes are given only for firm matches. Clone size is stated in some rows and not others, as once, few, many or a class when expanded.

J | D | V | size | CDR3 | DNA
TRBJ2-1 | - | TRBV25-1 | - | CASSERREPYNEQFF | TGTGCCAGCAGTGAACGACGGGAACCCTACAATGAGCAGTTCTTC
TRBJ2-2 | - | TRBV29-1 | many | CSVDPGVNTGELFF | TGCAGCGTTGATCCAGGGGTAAACACCGGGGAGCTGTTTTTT
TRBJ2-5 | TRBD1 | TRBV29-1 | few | CSVGTGATSEETQYF | TGCAGCGTCGGGACAGGGGCGACGTCTGAAGAGACCCAGTACTTC
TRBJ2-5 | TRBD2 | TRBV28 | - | CASSPPGLVEETQYF | TGTGCCAGCAGCCCACCGGGACTAGTAGAAGAGACCCAGTACTTC
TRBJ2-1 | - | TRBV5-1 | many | CASSLPTLGKYNEQFF | TGCGCCAGCAGCCTCCCAACGTTGGGAAAGTACAATGAGCAGTTCTTC
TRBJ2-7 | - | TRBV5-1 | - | CASSVGQTNSYEQYF | TGCGCCAGCAGCGTAGGACAGACAAATTCCTACGAGCAGTACTTC
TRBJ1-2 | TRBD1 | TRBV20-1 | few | CSAVRGAYGYTF | TGCAGTGCTGTCAGGGGGGCCTATGGCTACACCTTC
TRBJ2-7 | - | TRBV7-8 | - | CASSLIRESSYEQYF | TGTGCCAGCAGCTTAATACGGGAGAGCTCCTACGAGCAGTACTTC
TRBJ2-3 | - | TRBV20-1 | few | CSAKSGPSTDTQYF | TGCAGTGCTAAATCGGGGCCAAGCACAGATACGCAGTATTTT
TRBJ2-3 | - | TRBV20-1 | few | CSARGLGSRRADTQYF | TGCAGTGCTAGAGGGTTAGGGTCGAGGAGGGCAGATACGCAGTATTTT
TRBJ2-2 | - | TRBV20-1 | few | CSARDIVSGELFF | TGCAGTGCTAGAGATATAGTCTCCGGGGAGCTGTTTTTT
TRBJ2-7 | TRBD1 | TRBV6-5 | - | CASSSQGAREQYF | TGTGCCAGCAGTTCGCAGGGGGCGCGGGAGCAGTACTTC
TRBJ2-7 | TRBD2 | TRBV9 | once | CASSVSFNKGGPHEQYF | TGTGCCAGCAGCGTCTCATTTAACAAGGGAGGGCCCCACGAGCAGTACTTC
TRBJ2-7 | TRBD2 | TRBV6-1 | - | CASFSDAAGNSYEQYF | TGTGCCAGCTTCTCAGATGCAGCGGGGAACTCCTACGAGCAGTACTTC
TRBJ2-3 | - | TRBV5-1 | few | CASSDPQRRTDTQYF | TGCGCCAGCAGCGACCCCCAGCGCCGCACAGATACGCAGTATTTT
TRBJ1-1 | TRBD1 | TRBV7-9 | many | CASSQGQGTEAFF | TGTGCCAGCAGTCAAGGACAGGGGACTGAAGCTTTCTTT
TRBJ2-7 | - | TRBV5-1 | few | CASSPEGGWYEQYF | TGCGCCAGCAGCCCCGAAGGTGGGTGGTACGAGCAGTACTTC
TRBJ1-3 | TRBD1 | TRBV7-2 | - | CASSLGRGGNTIYF | TGTGCCAGCAGCTTGGGCAGGGGGGGAAACACCATATATTTT
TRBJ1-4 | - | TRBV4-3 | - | CASSQDRQDELNEKLFF | TGCGCCAGCAGCCAAGATCGGCAGGACGAGCTTAATGAAAAACTGTTTTTT
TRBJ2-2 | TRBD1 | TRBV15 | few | CATSRDQGVGAGELFF | TGTGCCACCAGCAGAGATCAGGGGGTGGGGGCCGGGGAGCTGTTTTTT
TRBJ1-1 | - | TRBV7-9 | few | CASTLEWGTEAFF | TGTGCCAGCACCCTCGAGTGGGGGACTGAAGCTTTCTTT
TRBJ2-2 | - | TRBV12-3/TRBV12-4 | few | CASSPQGGTTGELFF | TGTGCCAGCAGTCCTCAGGGGGGGACCACCGGGGAGCTGTTTTTT
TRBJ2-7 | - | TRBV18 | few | CASSPPQGGYEQYF | TGTGCCAGCTCACCACCCCAGGGGGGCTACGAGCAGTACTTC
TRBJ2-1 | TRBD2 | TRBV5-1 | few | CASSTRLANEQFF | TGCGCCAGCAGCACCAGACTAGCGAATGAGCAGTTCTTC
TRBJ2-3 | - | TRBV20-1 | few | CSAQTPGKRSIDTQYF | TGCAGTGCTCAAACCCCCGGGAAAAGGAGTATTGATACGCAGTATTTT
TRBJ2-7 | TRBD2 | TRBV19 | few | CASSIVLGRELPPYEQYF | TGTGCCAGTAGTATAGTCCTGGGGCGGGAGTTGCCTCCCTACGAGCAGTACTTC
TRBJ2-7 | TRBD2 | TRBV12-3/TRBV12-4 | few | CASSEGLAGIYEQYF | TGTGCCAGCAGTGAGGGACTAGCGGGAATCTACGAGCAGTACTTC
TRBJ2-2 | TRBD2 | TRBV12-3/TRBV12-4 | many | CASSFGGRNTGELFF | TGTGCCAGCAGTTTTGGCGGGAGGAACACCGGGGAGCTGTTTTTT
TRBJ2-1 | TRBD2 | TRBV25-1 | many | CASSASGGRPNEQFF | TGTGCCAGCAGTGCATCGGGCGGGAGACCCAATGAGCAGTTCTTC
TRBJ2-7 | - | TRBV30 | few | CAWRATYEQYF | TGTGCCTGGAGGGCCACCTACGAGCAGTACTTC
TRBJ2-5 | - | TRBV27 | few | CASSPRSYQETQYF | TGTGCCAGCAGTCCCCGATCGTACCAAGAGACCCAGTACTTC
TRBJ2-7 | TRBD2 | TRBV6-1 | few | CASSPREPLYEQYF | TGTGCCAGCAGTCCGCGGGAGCCCCTTTACGAGCAGTACTTC
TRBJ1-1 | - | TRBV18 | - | CASAERGVLNTEAFF | TGTGCCAGCGCCGAGCGAGGGGTCCTGAACACTGAAGCTTTCTTT
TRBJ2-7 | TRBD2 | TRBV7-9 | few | CASSLPGLAEQYF | TGTGCCAGCAGCCTACCTGGACTAGCGGAGCAGTACTTC
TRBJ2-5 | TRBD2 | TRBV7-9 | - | CASSLGSSGSRETQYF | TGTGCCAGCAGCTTAGGGTCTAGCGGGAGTAGGGAGACCCAGTACTTC
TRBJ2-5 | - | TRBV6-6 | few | CATEGIQETQYF | TGTGCCACCGAGGGGATCCAAGAGACCCAGTACTTC
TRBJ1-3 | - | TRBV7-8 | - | CASSPAGARNTIYF | TGTGCCAGCAGCCCCGCGGGGGCTCGAAACACCATATATTTT
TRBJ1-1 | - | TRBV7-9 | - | CASSLYTMNTEAFF | TGTGCCAGCAGTTTATATACCATGAACACTGAAGCTTTCTTT
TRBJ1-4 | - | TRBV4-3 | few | CASSQQGVFEKLFF | TGCGCCAGCAGCCAACAGGGCGTTTTTGAAAAACTGTTTTTT
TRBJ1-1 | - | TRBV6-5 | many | CASSLDSGSSEAFF | TGTGCCAGCAGTTTAGACAGTGGATCGAGTGAAGCTTTCTTT
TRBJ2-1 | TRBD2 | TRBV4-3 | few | CASSQVLAGDFYNEQFF | TGCGCCAGCAGCCAAGTACTAGCGGGAGATTTCTACAATGAGCAGTTCTTC
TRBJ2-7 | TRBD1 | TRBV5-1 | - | CASSVTGLVTEQYF | TGCGCCAGCAGCGTGACAGGGCTTGTTACCGAGCAGTACTTC
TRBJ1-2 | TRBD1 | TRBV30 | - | CAWSFGRGFLRHTF | TGTGCCTGGAGTTTTGGCAGGGGGTTTTTAAGGCACACCTTC
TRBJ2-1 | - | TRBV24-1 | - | CATSDPGRSENEQFF | TGTGCCACCAGTGATCCGGGACGGAGCGAGAATGAGCAGTTCTTC
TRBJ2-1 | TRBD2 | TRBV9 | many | CASSGLAGGTYNEQFF | TGTGCCAGCAGCGGACTAGCGGGAGGGACCTACAATGAGCAGTTCTTC
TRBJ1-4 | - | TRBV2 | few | CASVLATNEKLFF | TGTGCCAGCGTGTTAGCAACTAATGAAAAACTGTTTTTT
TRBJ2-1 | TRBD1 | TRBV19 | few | CASSMRGGDEQFF | TGTGCCAGTAGTATGCGAGGGGGCGATGAGCAGTTCTTC
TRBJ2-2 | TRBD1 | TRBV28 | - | CASDGQGGELFF | TGTGCCAGCGACGGACAGGGGGGGGAGCTGTTTTTT
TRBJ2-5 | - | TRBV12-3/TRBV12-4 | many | CASSLGVQTQYF | TGTGCCAGCAGTTTAGGGGTTCAGACCCAGTACTTC
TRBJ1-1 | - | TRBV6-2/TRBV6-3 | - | CASSYRALNLMNTEAFF | TGTGCCAGCAGCTACAGGGCCCTAAACCTAATGAACACTGAAGCTTTCTTT
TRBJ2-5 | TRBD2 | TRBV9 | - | CASSVADLAEETQYF | TGTGCCAGCAGCGTAGCTGACCTAGCGGAAGAGACCCAGTACTTC
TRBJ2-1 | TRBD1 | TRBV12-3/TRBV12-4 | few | CASSLGDSLRPFF | TGTGCCAGCAGTTTAGGGGACAGCCTACGGCCGTTCTTC
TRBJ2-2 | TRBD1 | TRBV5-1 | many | CASSFGQGNTGELFF | TGCGCCAGCAGCTTTGGACAGGGGAACACCGGGGAGCTGTTTTTT